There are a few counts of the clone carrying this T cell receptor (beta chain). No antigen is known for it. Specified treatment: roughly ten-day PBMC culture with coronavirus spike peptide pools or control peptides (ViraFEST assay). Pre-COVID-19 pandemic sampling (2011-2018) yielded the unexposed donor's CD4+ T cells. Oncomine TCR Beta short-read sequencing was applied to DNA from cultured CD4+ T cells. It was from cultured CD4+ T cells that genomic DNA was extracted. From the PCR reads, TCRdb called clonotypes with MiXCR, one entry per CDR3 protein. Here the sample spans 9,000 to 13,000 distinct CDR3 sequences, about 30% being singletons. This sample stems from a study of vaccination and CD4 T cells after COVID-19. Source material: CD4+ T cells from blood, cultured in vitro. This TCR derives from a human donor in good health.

For the CDR3, the DNA is TGTGCCAGCAGCTTTGGGGGATACAGGTTTCAAGAGACCCAGTACTTC. Its protein product is CASSFGGYRFQETQYF. The chain recombines TRBV7-3 with TRBJ2-5; D possibly matches TRBD1 or TRBD2 (5 bases each). Trimming stripped 3 bases from V and 2 bases from J, with 16 bases between. This CDR3 contains 16 residues. Germline CDR1 is SGHTA and CDR2 is FQGTGA.